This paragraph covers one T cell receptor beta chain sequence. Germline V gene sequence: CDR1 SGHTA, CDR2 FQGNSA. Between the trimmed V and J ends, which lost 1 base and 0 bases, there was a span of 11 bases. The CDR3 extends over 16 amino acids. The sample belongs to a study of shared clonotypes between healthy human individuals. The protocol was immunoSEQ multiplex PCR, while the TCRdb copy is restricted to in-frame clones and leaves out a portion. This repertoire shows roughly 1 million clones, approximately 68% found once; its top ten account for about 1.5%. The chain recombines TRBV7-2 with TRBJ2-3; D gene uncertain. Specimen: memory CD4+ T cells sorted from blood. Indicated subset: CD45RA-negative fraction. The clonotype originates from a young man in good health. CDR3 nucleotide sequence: TGTGCCAGCAGCTTAGGGCCGGTGTTTAGCACAGATACGCAGTATTTT. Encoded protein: CASSLGPVFSTDTQYF.